Detailed here is one T cell receptor (beta chain). The record originates from a study of blood T cell repertoires in COVID-19. Study-wide context: Both acute and convalescent COVID-19 samples were obtained from the United States, Italy and Spain. T cells, B-cell-depleted T cells, or PBMCs provided the cDNA or gDNA that served as material.

After removal of 5 bases from V and 1 base from J, the junction contained 5 bases not matched to a gene. This CDR3 contains 15 residues. The germline CDR1 and CDR2 sequences are LGHDT and YNNKEL (reference sequence). The authors' processing: Estimation of nucleated cell counts relied on the amplification of reference gene primers. Profiled with immunoSEQ multiplex PCR; TCRdb holds only in-frame clones, not every one. V, J and clone size are those of that table, while D and trimming were read from the DNA. The table records about 62,000 clones, roughly 90% of them present only once. This receptor was obtained from a woman aged 55-75 years with acute or convalescent COVID-19. Sequencing was carried out using peripheral blood. The chain joins TRBV3-1 (or the pseudogene TRBV3-2) to TRBJ2-3, with 8 bases that match TRBD2. This CDR3 is CASSVLAARTDTQYF. CDR3 DNA: TGTGCCAGCAGCGTACTAGCGGCCCGCACAGATACGCAGTATTTT.